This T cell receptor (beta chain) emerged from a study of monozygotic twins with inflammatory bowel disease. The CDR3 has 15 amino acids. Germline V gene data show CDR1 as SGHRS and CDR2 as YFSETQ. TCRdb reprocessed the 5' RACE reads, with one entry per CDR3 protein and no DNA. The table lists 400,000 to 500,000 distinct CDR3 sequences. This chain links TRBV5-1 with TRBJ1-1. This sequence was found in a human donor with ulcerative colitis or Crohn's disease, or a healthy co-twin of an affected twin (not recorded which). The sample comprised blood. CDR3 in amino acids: CASSLDGTLNTEAFF.